These 3 T cell receptor beta chains came from one sample sequenced in a study of CXCR3-negative and CXCR3-positive naive CD8 T cells. These receptors' antigens are unknown. In preparing the TRB cDNA libraries, 5' RACE with UMI labels was used. TCRdb reanalyzed the 5' RACE reads and collapses them to one entry per CDR3 protein, without DNA. This sample's clone table lists 150,000 or so distinct CDR3 sequences. Notes on the study in general: TRB CDR3 hydrophobicity was greater in CXCR3-positive naive cells than in CXCR3-negative naive cells.

Sequencing was performed on naive CXCR3+ CD8+ T cells from blood. Subset: CD45RO-CCR7+CD27+CD95- naive CD8+ T cells expressing CXCR3 (TNR3+). These receptors were collected from a human donor in good health. Some clones in this sample may be carry-over from other donors' samples.

This sequence joins TRBV16 and TRBJ2-7; TCRdb calls TRBD1, which cannot be checked without DNA. The germline V gene has CDR1 KGHSY and CDR2 FQNENV. The CDR3 has 14 amino acids. The CDR3 loop reads CASSQGTVSYEQYF. Drawing the rest from reference TRBV16 and TRBJ2-7, the complete variable domain is GEEVAQTPKHLVRGEGQKAKLYCAPIKGHSYVFWYQQVLKNEFKFLISFQNENVFDETGMPKERFSAKCLPNSPCSLEIQATKLEDSAVYFCASSQGTVSYEQYFGPGTRLTVT.

V and J are TRBV4-1 and TRBJ2-7; there is no DNA to check the TCRdb D call of TRBD1. Germline loops: CDR1 MGHRA, CDR2 YSYEKL. There are 16 residues in the CDR3. This CDR3 is CASSQVEDRPFYEQYF.

This chain joins TRBV7-9 and TRBJ2-3; TCRdb gives TRBD1 as the D gene, but with no DNA this cannot be confirmed. Germline CDR1 is SEHNR and CDR2 is FQNEAQ (reference sequence). The CDR3 has 16 amino acids. CDR3 amino acids: CASSPAEGRGTDTQYF.